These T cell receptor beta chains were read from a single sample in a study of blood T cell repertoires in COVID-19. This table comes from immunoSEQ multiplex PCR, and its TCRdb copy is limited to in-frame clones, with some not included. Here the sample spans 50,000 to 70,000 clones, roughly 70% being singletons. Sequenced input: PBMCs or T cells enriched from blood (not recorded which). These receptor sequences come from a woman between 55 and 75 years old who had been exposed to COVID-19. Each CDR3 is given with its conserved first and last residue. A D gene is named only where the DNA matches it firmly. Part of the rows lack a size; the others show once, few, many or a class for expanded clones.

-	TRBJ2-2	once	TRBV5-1	TGCGCCAGCAGCTTGTTTAGCGGTGAAGGGGGGGAGCTGTTTTTT	CASSLFSGEGGELFF
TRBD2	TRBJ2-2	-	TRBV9	TGTGCCAGCAGCCCGCGGGGGACTAGCGACACCGGGGAGCTGTTTTTT	CASSPRGTSDTGELFF
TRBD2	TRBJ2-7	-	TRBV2	TGTGCCAGCAGCTCGAAACGGGGGGGCTACGAGCAGTACTTC	CASSSKRGGYEQYF
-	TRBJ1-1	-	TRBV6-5	TGTGCCAGCAAAAATGTCTACACTGAAGCTTTCTTT	CASKNVYTEAFF
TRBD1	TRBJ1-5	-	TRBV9	TGTGCCAGCAGCGCTACCGGGACAGGGAACCAGCCCCAGCATTTT	CASSATGTGNQPQHF
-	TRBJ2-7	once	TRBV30	TGTGCCTGGAAATCACAGGTAGCCTACGAGCAGTACTTC	CAWKSQVAYEQYF
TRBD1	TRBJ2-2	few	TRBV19	TGTGCCAGTAGTCACCCCGGGACAGGTTCGACCCCCGGGGAGCTGTTTTTT	CASSHPGTGSTPGELFF
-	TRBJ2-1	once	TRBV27	TGTGCCAGCACCACCACTAGTTACAATGAGCAGTTCTTC	CASTTTSYNEQFF
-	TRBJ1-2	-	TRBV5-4	TGTGCCAGCAGCTTGGGGACTTCTAAGCACTATGGCTACACCTTC	CASSLGTSKHYGYTF
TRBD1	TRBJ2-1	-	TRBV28	TGTGCCGCGACAGGGGACAACAATGAGCAGTTCTTC	CAATGDNNEQFF
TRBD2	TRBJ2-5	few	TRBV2	TGTGCCAGCAGTGGCGGGAGTGCGGAGACCCAGTACTTC	CASSGGSAETQYF
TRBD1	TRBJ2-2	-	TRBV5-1	TGCGCCAGCAGCTGGCAGGGGGACACCGGGGAGCTGTTTTTT	CASSWQGDTGELFF
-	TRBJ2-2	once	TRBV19	TGTGCCAGTAGTAAGAGACAGGCAGAGACCGGGGAGCTGTTTTTT	CASSKRQAETGELFF
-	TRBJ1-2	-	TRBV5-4	TGTGCCAGCAGCTTGGAGGCGGGTGAGCTACTGGGGATGTATGGCTACACCTTC	CASSLEAGELLGMYGYTF
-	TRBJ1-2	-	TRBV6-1	TGTGCCAGCAGTGAGGCCTTTAACTATGGCTACACCTTC	CASSEAFNYGYTF
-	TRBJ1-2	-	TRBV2	TGTGCCAGCAGTGGTAGCATGATGGGCTACACCTTC	CASSGSMMGYTF
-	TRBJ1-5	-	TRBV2	TGTGCCAGCAGCATTCAATGGGGGGATCAGCCCCAGCATTTT	CASSIQWGDQPQHF
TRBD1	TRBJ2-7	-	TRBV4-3	TGCGCCAGCAGCCGCGGGACAGGGATGGGCTACGAGCAGTACTTC	CASSRGTGMGYEQYF
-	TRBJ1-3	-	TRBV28	TGTGCCAGCAGTGTACAGTTCTCTGGAAACACCATATATTTT	CASSVQFSGNTIYF
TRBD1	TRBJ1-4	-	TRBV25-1	TGTGCCAGCAGCCGGACAGGGACATCGAATGAAAAACTGTTTTTT	CASSRTGTSNEKLFF
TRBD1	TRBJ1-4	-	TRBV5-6	TGTGCCAGCAGTCTCACCCTACAGGGGGCTAATGAAAAACTGTTTTTT	CASSLTLQGANEKLFF
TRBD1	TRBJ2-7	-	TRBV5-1	TGCGCCAGCAGCTTGGCCCAAACAGGGGAGAGGTCGAGGGAGCAGTACTTC	CASSLAQTGERSREQYF
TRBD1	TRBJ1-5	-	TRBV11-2	TGTGCCAGCAGCTCTGACAGGGCTAATCAGCCCCAGCATTTT	CASSSDRANQPQHF
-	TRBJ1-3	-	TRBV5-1	TGCGCCAGCAGCTTGGTACAGGGAACTGGAAACACCATATATTTT	CASSLVQGTGNTIYF
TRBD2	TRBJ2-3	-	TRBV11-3	TGTGCCAGCAGCCCCCGGACTAGCGGGACCGTAACAGATACGCAGTATTTT	CASSPRTSGTVTDTQYF
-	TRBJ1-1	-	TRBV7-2	TGTGCCAGCAGCTCGTCCCGGAACACTGAAGCTTTCTTT	CASSSSRNTEAFF
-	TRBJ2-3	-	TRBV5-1	TGCGCCAGCAACGGTGAGAGCACAGATACGCAGTATTTT	CASNGESTDTQYF
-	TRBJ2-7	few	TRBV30	TGTGCCTGGACAGCAATTGGGACACTGAATTCCGAGCAGTACTTC	CAWTAIGTLNSEQYF
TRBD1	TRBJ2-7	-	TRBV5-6	TGTGCCAGCGGTCGGACAGGGCCATCTGAGCAGTACTTC	CASGRTGPSEQYF
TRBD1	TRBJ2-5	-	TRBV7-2	TGTGCCAGCAGCCCGGACAGGCCGGAGACCCAGTACTTC	CASSPDRPETQYF
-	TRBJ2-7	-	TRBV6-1	TGTGCCAGCAGTGGGACATGGGGGACCAGGGGGGCTTTTGGCGAGCAGTACTTC	CASSGTWGTRGAFGEQYF
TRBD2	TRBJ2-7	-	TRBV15	TGTGCCACCAGCAGAGATATCACGGGAGGGCCTAGAGAGCAGTACTTC	CATSRDITGGPREQYF
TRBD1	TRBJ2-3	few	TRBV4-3	TGCGCCAGCAGCCCTTATACCGGGACAGGAGCACAAGATACGCAGTATTTT	CASSPYTGTGAQDTQYF
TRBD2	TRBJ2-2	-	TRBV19	TGTGCCAGTAGTAGAAGTTTGCGGGAGGCCACCGGGGAGCTGTTTTTT	CASSRSLREATGELFF
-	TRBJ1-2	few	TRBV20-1	TGCAGTGCTAGGCGGGACGGCTACACCTTC	CSARRDGYTF
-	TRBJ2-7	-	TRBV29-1	TGCAGCGTTAGGAGGGAGAGCTCCTACGAGCAGTACTTC	CSVRRESSYEQYF
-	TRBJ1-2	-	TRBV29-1	TGCAGCGTTGAAAGGGCAGGGAATGGCTACACCTTC	CSVERAGNGYTF
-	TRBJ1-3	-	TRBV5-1	TGCGCCAGTTCGGCGGTTCGGGACACCAGCTCTGGAAACACCATATATTTT	CASSAVRDTSSGNTIYF
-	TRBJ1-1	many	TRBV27	TGTGCCAGCGGAGCGGGCATGAACACTGAAGCTTTCTTT	CASGAGMNTEAFF
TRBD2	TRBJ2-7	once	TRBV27	TGTGCCAGCAGTTCCTTACTAGCGGGAGATCGGTACGAGCAGTACTTC	CASSSLLAGDRYEQYF
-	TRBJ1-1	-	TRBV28	TGTGCCAGCAGTTTCAGGACAGAAGCTTTCTTT	CASSFRTEAFF
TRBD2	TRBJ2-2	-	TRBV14	TGTGCCAGCAGGCCTAGCGGGATACGCGGGGAGCTGTTTTTT	CASRPSGIRGELFF
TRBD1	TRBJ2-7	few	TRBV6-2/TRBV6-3	TGTGCCAGCAGTACCGGACAGGGGGCGCGGGGCGAGCAGTACTTC	CASSTGQGARGEQYF
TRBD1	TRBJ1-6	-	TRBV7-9	TGTGCCAGCAGCTCTAGGACAGGGGAATCACCCCTCCACTTT	CASSSRTGESPLHF
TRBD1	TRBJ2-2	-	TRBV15	TGTGCCACCAGCTCTACCGCGGGACAGGTGTACACCGGGGAGCTGTTTTTT	CATSSTAGQVYTGELFF
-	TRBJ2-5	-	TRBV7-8	TGTGCCAGCAGCCAAACATTGAGGAATCAAGAGACCCAGTACTTC	CASSQTLRNQETQYF
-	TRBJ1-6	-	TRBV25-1	TGTGCCAGCAGTGATCAGAACTCACCCCTCCACTTT	CASSDQNSPLHF
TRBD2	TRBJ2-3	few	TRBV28	TGTGCCAGCAGCGCCAGCGGGAGGGCCACAGATACGCAGTATTTT	CASSASGRATDTQYF